The clone carrying this TCR beta chain was seen ten or more times. Antigen: not known. This sample is drawn from a study of T cells in Graves' hyperthyroidism and ophthalmopathy. About the study: Before any treatment, at initial diagnosis, peripheral blood was collected. Findings of the study overall: Model-based prediction identified ophthalmopathy a median around seven months prior to its onset. Ophthalmopathy was told apart from stable hyperthyroidism by a 13 V-J model. The blood repertoire included most of the expanded thyroid clonotypes above 0.001.

The source material, RNA transcripts, was used to amplify TCR beta CDR3 regions. An initial round of RT-PCR targeting the TCR CDR3 relied on the HTBI primer set. MiXCR was run by TCRdb on the multiplex PCR reads, yielding one entry per CDR3 protein. Here the sample spans 300,000 to 500,000 distinct CDR3 sequences, over 11% being singletons. The sample taken for sequencing was blood. The TCR sequence derives from a middle-aged man with Graves' ophthalmopathy.

The CDR3 spells CAWTSGRLAKNIQYF. CDR3 DNA: TGTGCCTGGACTAGCGGGAGACTAGCCAAAAACATTCAGTACTTC. The gene calls are TRBV30 and TRBJ2-4; TRBD2 matches at 10 bases. CDR3 size: 15 residues. Germline CDR1 and CDR2: GTSNPN and SVGIG (reference sequence). V shed 4 bases and J 0 bases; nucleotides not matched to a gene: 3.